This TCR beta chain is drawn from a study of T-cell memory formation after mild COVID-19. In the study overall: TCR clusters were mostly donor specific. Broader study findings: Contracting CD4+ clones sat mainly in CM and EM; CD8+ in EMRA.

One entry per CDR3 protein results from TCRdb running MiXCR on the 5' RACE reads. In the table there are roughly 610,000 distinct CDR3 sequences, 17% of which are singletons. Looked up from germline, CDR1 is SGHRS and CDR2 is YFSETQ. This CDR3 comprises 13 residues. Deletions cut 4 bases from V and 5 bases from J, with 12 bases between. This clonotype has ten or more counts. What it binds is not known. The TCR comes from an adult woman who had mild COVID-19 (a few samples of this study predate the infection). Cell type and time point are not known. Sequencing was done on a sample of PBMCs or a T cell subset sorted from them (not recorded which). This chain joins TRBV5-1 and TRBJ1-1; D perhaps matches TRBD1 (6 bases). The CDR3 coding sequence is TGCGCCAGCAGCGAGGGGGGCTCTACTGAAGCTTTCTTT. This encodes CASSEGGSTEAFF.